The 25 T cell receptor beta chains given below trace back to one sample, sequenced in a study of cytomegalovirus exposure and HLA in healthy donors. With 60 Vbeta and 13 Jbeta primers, the PCR was carried out. Repertoires were generated with immunoSEQ multiplex PCR, while TCRdb's copy carries only in-frame clones and drops some. The sample has just under 95,000 clones, around four fifths seen once. Material: PBMCs. Receptors originate from a woman aged 18-35 years in good health and CMV-seropositive.

The genes are TRBV2 and TRBJ1-4, with D perhaps matching TRBD1 (5 bases). V was shortened by 7 bases and J by 8 bases, with 14 bases between the two germline ends. The CDR3 is made up of 13 amino acids. Germline loops: CDR1 SNHLY, CDR2 FYNNEI. The CDR3 loop is CASISRGEEKLFF. The CDR3 DNA sequence: TGTGCCAGCATCAGTAGGGGCGAGGAAAAACTGTTTTTT.

CDR3 amino acids: CAGGIGNQPQHF. For the CDR3, the DNA is TGTGCCGGGGGGATAGGCAATCAGCCCCAGCATTTT. The chain uses TRBV6-1 and TRBJ1-5, with D possibly being TRBD1 (5 bases). This CDR3 contains 12 residues. Germline values: CDR1 MNHNS, CDR2 SASEGT. Trimming took 11 bases from V and 2 from J, leaving 10 bases between them.

This clone has only a few counts. The V and J genes are TRBV2 and TRBJ1-1; 7 nucleotides match TRBD1. The CDR3 is 12 residues long. CDR1 is SNHLY and CDR2 is FYNNEI in the germline V gene. The V and J ends lost 6 bases and 8 bases, in that order; junction bases with no gene match: 6. The CDR3 is CASRTTGAEAFF. In DNA form, the CDR3 reads TGTGCCAGCAGAACCACAGGGGCAGAAGCTTTCTTT.

The J gene is TRBJ1-5, the V gene TRBV5-6; 7 bases are a match to TRBD1. The CDR3 is 14 amino acids. V lost 7 bases, J lost 3 bases, and 7 bases stayed unmatched. Germline CDR1 and CDR2: SGHDT and YYEEEE. The CDR3 spells CASGLTGINQPQHF. The CDR3 coding sequence is TGTGCCAGCGGCCTGACAGGGATCAATCAGCCCCAGCATTTT.

The chain links TRBV2 to TRBJ2-1; D remains unclear. The CDR3 runs 13 residues. Germline V CDR1 and CDR2: SNHLY, FYNNEI. The ends were cut back, 0 bases at V and 8 bases at J, with 8 bases in the middle. CDR3 DNA sequence: TGTGCCAGCAGTGAAGCGCGTGTACATGAGCAGTTCTTC. Amino acids: CASSEARVHEQFF.

The chain employs TRBV28 and TRBJ2-3, with 9 bases fitting TRBD1. Germline V gives CDR1 MDHEN, CDR2 SYDVKM. The CDR3 is made up of 15 amino acids. V shed 4 bases, J shed 2 bases, and the junction held 4 bases outside the gene matches. In DNA form, the CDR3 reads TGTGCCAGCAGTTCGGGGACAGGGCACACAGATACGCAGTATTTT. Translation: CASSSGTGHTDTQYF.

V usage is TRBV28 and J usage is TRBJ1-1; 8 bases are a match to TRBD1. This CDR3 is built from 13 residues. From germline, CDR1 is MDHEN and CDR2 SYDVKM. The trim removed 3 bases at V and 4 bases at J, leaving 1 base unmatched. The CDR3 loop is CASSFDRGTEAFF. As DNA, the CDR3 is TGTGCCAGCAGTTTTGACAGGGGCACTGAAGCTTTCTTT.

This clone is a singleton in its sample. CDR3: CAWRLAGATYEQYF. The CDR3, as DNA: TGTGCCTGGAGGCTAGCGGGAGCGACCTACGAGCAGTACTTC. V and J are TRBV30 and TRBJ2-7; 10 bases are a match to TRBD2. V trimming: 3 bases; J trimming: 2 bases; junction bases outside the gene matches: 4. The CDR3 is made up of 14 amino acids. Germline CDR1 is GTSNPN and CDR2 is SVGIG (reference sequence).

Only one count was recorded for this clone. V is TRBV25-1 and J is TRBJ2-7, with D perhaps TRBD2 (6 bases). CDR1 MGHDK and CDR2 SYGVNS come from the germline V gene. The ends were cut back, 2 bases at V and 0 bases at J, with 11 bases in the middle. The CDR3 length is 15 residues. CDR3 loop: CASSERDSLSYEQYF. In nucleotides, the CDR3 is TGTGCCAGCAGTGAAAGGGACTCCCTCTCCTACGAGCAGTACTTC.

The chain recombines TRBV7-8 with TRBJ1-1; D is perhaps TRBD1 (5 bases). The CDR3 spans 14 residues. Trimming pared 5 bases from V and 10 bases from J, leaving 20 bases between. CDR1 is SGHVS and CDR2 is FQNEAQ in the germline V gene. CDR3 protein: CASSQGTWEERAFF. The CDR3 DNA sequence: TGTGCCAGCAGCCAGGGCACCTGGGAGGAGAGAGCTTTCTTT.

The chain employs TRBV13 and TRBJ2-5, with a weak D call TRBD1 (5 bases). The CDR3 has 14 residues. V was cut by 5 bases and J by 3 bases, with 13 bases left in between. The V gene's germline CDR1 is PRHDT and CDR2 FYEKMQ (reference sequence). The CDR3 nucleotides read TGTGCCAGCAGCCCACGACAGTCAAAAGAGACCCAGTACTTC. It is translated as CASSPRQSKETQYF.

The chain has TRBV6-5 and TRBJ2-7; 7 bases are shared with TRBD1. Trimming at V came to 2 bases and at J to 3 bases, leaving 10 bases not matched to a gene. Per germline, CDR1 MNHEY and CDR2 SVGAGI. The CDR3 covers 16 residues. The CDR3 reads CASSYTDRVTVYEQYF. The CDR3 bases are TGTGCCAGCAGTTACACAGACAGGGTGACGGTCTACGAGCAGTACTTC.

The V gene is TRBV5-1, the J gene TRBJ1-1, with D maybe TRBD1 (5 bases). Trimming removed 4 bases from V and 2 bases from J, with 9 bases in between. Germline values: CDR1 SGHRS, CDR2 YFSETQ. CDR3 length equals 13 residues. The CDR3 DNA is TGCGCCAGCAGCGTCGACAGCAACACTGAAGCTTTCTTT. Its translation is CASSVDSNTEAFF.

The gene calls are TRBV28 and TRBJ2-7; tentative D call: TRBD2 (6 bases). CDR3 size: 14 residues. Germline CDR1 and CDR2: MDHEN and SYDVKM. V dropped 5 bases and J dropped 7 bases, with 18 bases sitting between them. The CDR3 loop is CASSPNRSRGEQYF. DNA for the CDR3: TGTGCCAGCAGTCCCAACAGGTCCCGGGGGGAGCAGTACTTC.

The chain recombines TRBV7-8 with TRBJ1-5, with D possibly TRBD1 on 6 matching bases. Germline V lookup: CDR1 SGHVS, CDR2 FQNEAQ. The CDR3 loop spans 15 amino acids. V was cut by 5 bases and J by 6 bases, with 17 bases left in between. The CDR3 nucleotides read TGTGCCAGCAGCCCAGTGGGGGCGAGGGGTCAGCCCCAGCATTTT. Translating it yields CASSPVGARGQPQHF.

The chain carries TRBV9 and TRBJ2-3, with 13 bases aligning to TRBD2. From germline, CDR1 is SGDLS and CDR2 YYNGEE. The CDR3 totals 18 residues. V dropped 0 bases and J dropped 1; count of bases not matched to a gene: 5. For the CDR3, the DNA is TGTGCCAGCAGCGTAGGGACTAGCGGGAGAACGGGCACAGATACGCAGTATTTT. As protein: CASSVGTSGRTGTDTQYF.

The V call is TRBV19, the J call TRBJ2-1, with 10 nucleotides matching TRBD1. Germline CDR1 reads LNHDA; CDR2 reads SQIVND (reference sequence). V trimming: 5 bases; J trimming: 8 bases; junction bases outside the gene matches: 6. The CDR3 consists of 14 residues. CDR3 protein: CASSPRTGGDEQFF. The CDR3 DNA follows: TGTGCCAGTAGTCCGCGGACAGGGGGGGATGAGCAGTTCTTC.

On this clone: The junction does not match germline at one end; this may be a read error. This sample includes further DNA sequences coding for the same CDR3. This chain connects TRBV19 to TRBJ1-1, with a possible D match to TRBD1 (5 bases). Germline CDR1 LNHDA, CDR2 SQIVND (reference sequence). The CDR3 runs to 15 residues. Here the CDR3 DNA reads TGTGCTAGTAGATTGGGGGAGGGCCTGAACACTGAAGCTTTCTTT. Its translation: CASRLGEGLNTEAFF.

The chain recombines TRBV19 with TRBJ1-1; TRBD1 is a possible D gene (5 bases). The germline V gene has CDR1 LNHDA and CDR2 SQIVND (reference sequence). This CDR3 region has 15 residues. V lost 5 bases to trimming and J lost 6 bases, with 19 bases between them. CDR3: CASSRRGGRVSEAFF. DNA for the CDR3: TGTGCCAGTAGTCGTAGGGGCGGCAGGGTCTCTGAAGCTTTCTTT.

V is TRBV27 and J is TRBJ1-1; D might be TRBD1 (6 bases). The CDR3 spans 15 residues. V was shortened by 7 bases and J by 0 bases, with 15 bases between the two germline ends. In germline, CDR1 is MNHEY, CDR2 SMNVEV (reference sequence). The chain's CDR3 is CASKGGRGMNTEAFF. The DNA of the CDR3 is TGTGCCAGCAAAGGGGGAAGGGGAATGAACACTGAAGCTTTCTTT.

This rearrangement joins TRBV7-4 to TRBJ1-1, with a tentative D call TRBD1 (6 bases). V dropped 2 bases and J dropped 11 bases, with 27 bases sitting between them. Germline V gene lookup returns CDR1 SGHVT and CDR2 SQSDAQ. The CDR3 is made up of 17 amino acids. The CDR3 spells CASSLFQVGTRPRRAFF. DNA for the CDR3: TGTGCCAGCAGCTTATTTCAGGTGGGGACACGTCCCCGTCGGGCTTTCTTT.

This clone turned up a few times. The chain uses TRBV6-1 and TRBJ1-6; 10 positions agree with TRBD1. The trim removed 10 bases at V and 9 bases at J, leaving 6 bases unmatched. Germline CDR1 MNHNS, CDR2 SASEGT. The CDR3 contains 13 residues. CDR3 DNA sequence: TGTGCCACCGCGGGACAGGGGAGTTCACCCCTCCACTTT. Its protein product is CATAGQGSSPLHF.

Only one count was recorded for this clone. The V and J genes are TRBV7-8 and TRBJ1-1, with TRBD1 identical over 7 bases. V gave up 7 bases and J gave up 0 bases; unmatched junction bases: 11. The CDR3 consists of 16 residues. Germline V CDR1 and CDR2: SGHVS, FQNEAQ. The CDR3 DNA reads as TGTGCCAGCACCTATTTAGGGGGGACAGTGAACACTGAAGCTTTCTTT. Translated, it gives CASTYLGGTVNTEAFF. Drawing the rest from reference TRBV7-8 and TRBJ1-1, the complete variable domain is GAGVSQSPRYKVAKRGQDVALRCDPISGHVSLFWYQQALGQGPEFLTYFQNEAQLDKSGLPSDRFFAERPEGSVSTLKIQRTQQEDSAVYLCASTYLGGTVNTEAFFGQGTRLTVV.

This chain links TRBV6-1 with TRBJ2-5, with D tentatively TRBD1 (5 bases). With 2 bases removed from V and 1 base from J, the gap between germline ends came to 17 bases. CDR1 MNHNS and CDR2 SASEGT come from the germline V gene. The CDR3 loop spans 17 amino acids. The CDR3 DNA is TGTGCCAGCAGTGAATTCTCGTTGGGGCTCACCCAAGAGACCCAGTACTTC. Protein: CASSEFSLGLTQETQYF.

A single count supports this clone. The chain combines TRBV7-9 with TRBJ2-1; 7 positions agree with TRBD2. The CDR3 loop spans 13 amino acids. V lost 5 bases, J lost 7 bases, and 5 bases stayed unmatched. The germline gives CDR1 SEHNR, CDR2 FQNEAQ (reference sequence). This CDR3 is CASSLTSTNEQFF. In nucleotides, the CDR3 is TGTGCCAGCAGCCTGACTAGCACTAATGAGCAGTTCTTC. Full variable domain (missing parts from reference TRBV7-9 and TRBJ2-1): DTGVSQNPRHKITKRGQNVTFRCDPISEHNRLYWYRQTLGQGPEFLTYFQNEAQLEKSRLLSDRFSAERPKGSFSTLEIQRTEQGDSAMYLCASSLTSTNEQFFGPGTRLTVL.